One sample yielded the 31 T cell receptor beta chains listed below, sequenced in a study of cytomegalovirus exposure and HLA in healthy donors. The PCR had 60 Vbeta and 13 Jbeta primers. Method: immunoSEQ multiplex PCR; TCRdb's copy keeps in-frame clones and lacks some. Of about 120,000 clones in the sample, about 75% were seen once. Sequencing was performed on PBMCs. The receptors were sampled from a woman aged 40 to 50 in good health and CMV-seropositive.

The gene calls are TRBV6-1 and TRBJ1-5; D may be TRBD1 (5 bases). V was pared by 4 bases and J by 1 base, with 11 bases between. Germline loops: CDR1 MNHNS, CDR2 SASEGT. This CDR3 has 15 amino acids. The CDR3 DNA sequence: TGTGCCAGCAGTGGGTATGGGGCGAGCAATCAGCCCCAGCATTTT. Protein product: CASSGYGASNQPQHF.

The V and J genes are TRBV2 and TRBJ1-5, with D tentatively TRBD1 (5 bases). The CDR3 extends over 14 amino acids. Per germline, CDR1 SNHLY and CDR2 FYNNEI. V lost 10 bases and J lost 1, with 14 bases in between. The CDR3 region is CATQRGTSNQPQHF. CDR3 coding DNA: TGTGCCACCCAAAGGGGCACAAGCAATCAGCCCCAGCATTTT.

DNA for the CDR3: TGCCGAATATCGGGACAGATGAACACTGAAGCTTTCTTT. This translates into CRISGQMNTEAFF. The chain carries TRBV29-1 and TRBJ1-1; 7 bases map to TRBD1. From germline, CDR1 is SQVTM and CDR2 ANQGSEA. The length of the CDR3 is 13 residues.

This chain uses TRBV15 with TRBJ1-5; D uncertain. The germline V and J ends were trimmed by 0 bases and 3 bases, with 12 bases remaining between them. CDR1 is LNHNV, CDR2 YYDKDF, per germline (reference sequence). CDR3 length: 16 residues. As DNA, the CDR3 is TGTGCCACCAGCAGAGAGTCTAGAGTCGACAATCAGCCCCAGCATTTT. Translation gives CATSRESRVDNQPQHF.

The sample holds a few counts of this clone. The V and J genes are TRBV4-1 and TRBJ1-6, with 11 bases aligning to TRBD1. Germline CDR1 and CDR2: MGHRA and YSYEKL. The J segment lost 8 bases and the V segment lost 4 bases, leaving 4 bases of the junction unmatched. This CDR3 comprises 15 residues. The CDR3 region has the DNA TGCGCCAGCAGCCGGACAGGGGGCAGAGATTCACCCCTCCACTTT. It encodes CASSRTGGRDSPLHF.

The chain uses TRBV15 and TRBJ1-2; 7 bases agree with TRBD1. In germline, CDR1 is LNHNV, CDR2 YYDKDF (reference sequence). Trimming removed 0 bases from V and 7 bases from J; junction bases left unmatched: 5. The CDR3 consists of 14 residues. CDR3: CATSRDRQGFGYTF. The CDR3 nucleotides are TGTGCCACCAGCAGAGATAGACAGGGATTTGGCTACACCTTC.

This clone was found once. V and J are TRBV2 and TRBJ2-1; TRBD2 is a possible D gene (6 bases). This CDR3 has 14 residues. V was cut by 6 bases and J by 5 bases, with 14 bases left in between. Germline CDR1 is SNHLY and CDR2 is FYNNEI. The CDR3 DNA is TGTGCCAGCAGCTGGGAGGAAACTAACAATGAGCAGTTCTTC. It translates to CASSWEETNNEQFF.

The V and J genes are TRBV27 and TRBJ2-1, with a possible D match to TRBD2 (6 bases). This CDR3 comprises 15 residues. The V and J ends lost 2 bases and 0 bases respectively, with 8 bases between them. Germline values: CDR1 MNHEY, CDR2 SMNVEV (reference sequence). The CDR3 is CASSLGGVSYNEQFF. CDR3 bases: TGTGCCAGCAGTTTAGGCGGGGTCTCCTACAATGAGCAGTTCTTC.

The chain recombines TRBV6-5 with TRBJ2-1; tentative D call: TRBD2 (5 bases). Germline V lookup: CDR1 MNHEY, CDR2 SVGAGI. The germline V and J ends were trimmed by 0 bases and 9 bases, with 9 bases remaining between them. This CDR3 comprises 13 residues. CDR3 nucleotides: TGTGCCAGCAGTTACTCGACCGGGGTTGAGCAGTTCTTC. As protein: CASSYSTGVEQFF.

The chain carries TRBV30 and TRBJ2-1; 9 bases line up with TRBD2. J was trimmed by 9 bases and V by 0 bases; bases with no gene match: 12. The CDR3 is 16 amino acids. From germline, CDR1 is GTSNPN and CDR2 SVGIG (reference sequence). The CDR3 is CAWSVQGRGGGREQFF. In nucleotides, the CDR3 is TGTGCCTGGAGTGTCCAGGGGCGGGGGGGAGGTCGTGAGCAGTTCTTC.

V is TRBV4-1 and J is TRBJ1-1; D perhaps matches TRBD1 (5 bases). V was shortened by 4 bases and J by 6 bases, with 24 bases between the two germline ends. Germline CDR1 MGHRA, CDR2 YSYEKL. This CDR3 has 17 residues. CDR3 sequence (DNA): TGCGCCAGCAGCCTTATCGGAAATGGGGCTCACTCCGCTGAAGCTTTCTTT. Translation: CASSLIGNGAHSAEAFF.

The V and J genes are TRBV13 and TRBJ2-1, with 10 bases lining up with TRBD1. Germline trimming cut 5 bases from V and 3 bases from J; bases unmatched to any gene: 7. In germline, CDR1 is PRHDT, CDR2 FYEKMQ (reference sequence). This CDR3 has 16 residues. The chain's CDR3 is CASSNRGQGIYNEQFF. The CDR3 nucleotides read TGTGCCAGCAGCAACCGGGGACAGGGGATCTACAATGAGCAGTTCTTC. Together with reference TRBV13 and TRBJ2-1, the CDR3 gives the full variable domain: AAGVIQSPRHLIKEKRETATLKCYPIPRHDTVYWYQQGPGQDPQFLISFYEKMQSDKGSIPDRFSAQQFSDYHSELNMSSLELGDSALYFCASSNRGQGIYNEQFFGPGTRLTVL.

CDR3 in DNA: TGTGCCAGCAGCTTGGCGGGGGGAATGAACACTGAAGCTTTCTTT. Translating it yields CASSLAGGMNTEAFF. The J gene is TRBJ1-1, the V gene TRBV5-4; TRBD1 might be the D (5 bases). Trimming left V 0 bases short and J 0 bases short, with 9 bases between. CDR3 size: 15 residues. Germline V lookup: CDR1 SGHNT, CDR2 YYREEE (reference sequence).

In nucleotides, the CDR3 is TGTGCCAGCAGTTACTCGGGAGCAGGGAGGAATGAGCAGTTCTTC. Its translation: CASSYSGAGRNEQFF. The chain uses TRBV6-5 and TRBJ2-1, with D perhaps matching TRBD2 (6 bases). V was pared by 0 bases and J by 7 bases, with 13 bases between. The CDR3 is 15 residues long. CDR1 is MNHEY and CDR2 is SVGAGI in the germline V gene.

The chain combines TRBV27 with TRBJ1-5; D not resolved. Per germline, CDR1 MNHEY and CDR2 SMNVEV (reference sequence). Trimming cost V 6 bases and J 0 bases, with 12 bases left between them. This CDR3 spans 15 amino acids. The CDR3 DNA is TGTGCCAGCAGGCGGGTGGGGTATAGCAATCAGCCCCAGCATTTT. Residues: CASRRVGYSNQPQHF.

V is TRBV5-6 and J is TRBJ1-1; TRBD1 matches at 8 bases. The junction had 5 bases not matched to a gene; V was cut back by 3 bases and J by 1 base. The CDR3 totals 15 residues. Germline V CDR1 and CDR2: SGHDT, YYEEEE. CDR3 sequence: CASSSIQGGNTEAFF. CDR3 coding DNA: TGTGCCAGCAGCTCAATACAGGGGGGGAACACTGAAGCTTTCTTT.

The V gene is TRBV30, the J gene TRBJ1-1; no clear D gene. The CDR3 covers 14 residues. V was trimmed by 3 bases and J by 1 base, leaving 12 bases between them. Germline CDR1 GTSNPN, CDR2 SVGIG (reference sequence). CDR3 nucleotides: TGTGCCTGGAGAACGCCCACTGGGAACACTGAAGCTTTCTTT. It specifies CAWRTPTGNTEAFF. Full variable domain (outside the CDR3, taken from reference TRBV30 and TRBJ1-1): SQTIHQWPATLVQPVGSPLSLECTVEGTSNPNLYWYRQAAGRGLQLLFYSVGIGQISSEVPQNLSASRPQDRQFILSSKKLLLSDSGFYLCAWRTPTGNTEAFFGQGTRLTVV.

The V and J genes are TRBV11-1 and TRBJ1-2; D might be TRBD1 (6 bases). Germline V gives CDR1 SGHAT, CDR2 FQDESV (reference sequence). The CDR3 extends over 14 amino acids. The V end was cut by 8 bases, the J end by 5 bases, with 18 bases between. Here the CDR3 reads CASQPPGGRYGYTF. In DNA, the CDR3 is TGTGCCAGCCAACCTCCTGGGGGCAGGTATGGCTACACCTTC.

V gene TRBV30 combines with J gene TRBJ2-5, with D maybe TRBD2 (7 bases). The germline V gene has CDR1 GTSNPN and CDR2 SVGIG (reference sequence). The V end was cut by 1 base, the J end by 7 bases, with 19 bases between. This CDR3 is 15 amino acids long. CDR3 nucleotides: TGTGCCTGGAGTGAAGGGCAATCGGGGGGCGGGACCCAGTACTTC. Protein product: CAWSEGQSGGGTQYF.

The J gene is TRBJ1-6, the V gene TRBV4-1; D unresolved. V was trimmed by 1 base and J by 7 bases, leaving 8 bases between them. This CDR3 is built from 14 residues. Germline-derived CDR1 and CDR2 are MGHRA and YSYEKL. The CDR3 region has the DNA TGCGCCAGCAGCCAAGCCCTAGAAAATTCACCCCTCCACTTT. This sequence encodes CASSQALENSPLHF.

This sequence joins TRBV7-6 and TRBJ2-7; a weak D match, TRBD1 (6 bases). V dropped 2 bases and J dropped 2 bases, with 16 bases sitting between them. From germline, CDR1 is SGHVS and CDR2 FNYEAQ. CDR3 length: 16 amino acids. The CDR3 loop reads CASSLTPGQLPYEQYF. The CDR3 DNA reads TGTGCCAGCAGCTTAACCCCGGGACAACTGCCCTACGAGCAGTACTTC.

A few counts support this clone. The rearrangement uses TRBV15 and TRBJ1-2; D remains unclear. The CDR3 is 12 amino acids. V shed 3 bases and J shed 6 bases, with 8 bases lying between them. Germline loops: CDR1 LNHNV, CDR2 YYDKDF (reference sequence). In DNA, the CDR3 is TGTGCCACCAGCAGGGGCCCAGATGGCTACACCTTC. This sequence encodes CATSRGPDGYTF.

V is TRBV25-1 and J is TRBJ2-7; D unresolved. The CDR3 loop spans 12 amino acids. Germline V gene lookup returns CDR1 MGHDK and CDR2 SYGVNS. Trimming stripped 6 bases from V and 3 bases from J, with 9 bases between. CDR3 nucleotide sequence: TGTGCCAGCAGCCTAGACTTCTACGAGCAGTACTTC. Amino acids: CASSLDFYEQYF.

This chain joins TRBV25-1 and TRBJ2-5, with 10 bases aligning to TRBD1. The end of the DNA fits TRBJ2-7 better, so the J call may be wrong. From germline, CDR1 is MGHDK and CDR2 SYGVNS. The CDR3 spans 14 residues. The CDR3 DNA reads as TGTGCCAGCAGACCCGGGACAGGGGTCAACGAGCAGTACTTC. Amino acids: CASRPGTGVNEQYF.

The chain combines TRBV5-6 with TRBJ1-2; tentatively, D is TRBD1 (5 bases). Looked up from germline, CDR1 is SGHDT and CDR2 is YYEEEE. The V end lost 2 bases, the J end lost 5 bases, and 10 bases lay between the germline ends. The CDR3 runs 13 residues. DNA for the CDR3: TGTGCCAGCAGCTTTGGGGCGAAATATGGCTACACCTTC. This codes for CASSFGAKYGYTF.

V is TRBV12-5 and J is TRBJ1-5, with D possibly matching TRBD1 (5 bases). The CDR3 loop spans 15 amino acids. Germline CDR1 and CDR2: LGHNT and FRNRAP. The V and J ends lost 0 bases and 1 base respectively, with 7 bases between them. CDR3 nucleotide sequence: TGTGCTAGTGGTTTGGTGGGGGGGAGCAATCAGCCCCAGCATTTT. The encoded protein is CASGLVGGSNQPQHF.

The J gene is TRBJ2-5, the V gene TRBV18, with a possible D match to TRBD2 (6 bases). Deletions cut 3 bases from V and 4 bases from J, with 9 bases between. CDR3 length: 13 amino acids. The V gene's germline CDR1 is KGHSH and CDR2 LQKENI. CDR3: CASSPQGGETQYF. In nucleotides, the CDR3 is TGTGCCAGCTCACCGCAGGGAGGAGAGACCCAGTACTTC.

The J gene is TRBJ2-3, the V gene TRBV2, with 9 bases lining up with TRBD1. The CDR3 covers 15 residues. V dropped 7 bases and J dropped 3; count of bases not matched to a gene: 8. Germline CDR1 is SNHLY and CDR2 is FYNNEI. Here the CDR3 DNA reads TGTGCCAGCACCCGAGGGACAGGGTCTACAGATACGCAGTATTTT. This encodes CASTRGTGSTDTQYF.

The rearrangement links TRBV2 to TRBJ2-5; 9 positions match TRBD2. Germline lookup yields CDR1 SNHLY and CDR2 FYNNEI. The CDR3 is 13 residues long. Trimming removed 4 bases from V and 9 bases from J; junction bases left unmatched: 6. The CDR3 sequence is CASSGTSDGAQYF. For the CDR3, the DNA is TGTGCCAGCAGTGGGACTAGCGATGGGGCCCAGTACTTC. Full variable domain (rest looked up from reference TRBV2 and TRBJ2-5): EPEVTQTPSHQVTQMGQEVILRCVPISNHLYFYWYRQILGQKVEFLVSFYNNEISEKSEIFDDQFSVERPDGSNFTLKIRSTKLEDSAMYFCASSGTSDGAQYFGPGTRLLVL.

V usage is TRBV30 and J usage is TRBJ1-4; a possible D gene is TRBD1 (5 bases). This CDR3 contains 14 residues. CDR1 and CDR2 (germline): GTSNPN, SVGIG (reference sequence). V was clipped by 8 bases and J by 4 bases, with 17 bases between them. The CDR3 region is CARSDSSLNEKLFF. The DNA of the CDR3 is TGTGCCCGTTCAGACAGCTCCCTTAATGAAAAACTGTTTTTT.

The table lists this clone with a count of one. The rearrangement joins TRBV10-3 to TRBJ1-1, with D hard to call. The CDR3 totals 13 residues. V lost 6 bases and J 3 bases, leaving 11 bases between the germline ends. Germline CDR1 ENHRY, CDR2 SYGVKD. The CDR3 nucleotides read TGTGCCATCAGAGTCCTGAGGGACACTGAAGCTTTCTTT. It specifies CAIRVLRDTEAFF.